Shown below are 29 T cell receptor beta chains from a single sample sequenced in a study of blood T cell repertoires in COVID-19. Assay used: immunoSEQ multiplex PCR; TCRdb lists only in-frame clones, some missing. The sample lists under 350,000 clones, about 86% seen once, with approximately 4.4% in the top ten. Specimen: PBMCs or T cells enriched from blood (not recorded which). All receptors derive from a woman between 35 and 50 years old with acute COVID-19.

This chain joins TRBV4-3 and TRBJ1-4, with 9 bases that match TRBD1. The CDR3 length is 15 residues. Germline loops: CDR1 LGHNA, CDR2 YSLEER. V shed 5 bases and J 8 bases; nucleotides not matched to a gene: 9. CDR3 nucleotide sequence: TGCGCCAGCAGCTTACAGGGGGCGAAGCGGGAAAAACTGTTTTTT. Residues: CASSLQGAKREKLFF.

Written as DNA, the CDR3 is TGTGCCAGCATCCTCAGACTTCAGGGAGGCTACACCTTC. This sequence encodes CASILRLQGGYTF. The chain employs TRBV6-5 and TRBJ1-2; perhaps TRBD1 as D (5 bases). The CDR3 length is 13 residues. Deletions cut 7 bases from V and 8 bases from J, with 17 bases between. Looked up from germline, CDR1 is MNHEY and CDR2 is SVGAGI.

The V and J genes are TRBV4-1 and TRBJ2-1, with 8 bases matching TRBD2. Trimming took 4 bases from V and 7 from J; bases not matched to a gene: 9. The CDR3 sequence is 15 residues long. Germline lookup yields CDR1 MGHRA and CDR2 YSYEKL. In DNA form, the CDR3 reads TGCGCCAGCAGCCCAGAACTAGCGGACGCAAATGAGCAGTTCTTC. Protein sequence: CASSPELADANEQFF.

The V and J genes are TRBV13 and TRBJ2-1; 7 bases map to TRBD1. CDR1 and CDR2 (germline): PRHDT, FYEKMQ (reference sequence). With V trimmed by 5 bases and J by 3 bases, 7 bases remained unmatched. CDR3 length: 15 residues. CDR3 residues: CASSTGTEYYNEQFF. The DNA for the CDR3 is TGTGCCAGCAGCACCGGGACAGAATACTACAATGAGCAGTTCTTC.

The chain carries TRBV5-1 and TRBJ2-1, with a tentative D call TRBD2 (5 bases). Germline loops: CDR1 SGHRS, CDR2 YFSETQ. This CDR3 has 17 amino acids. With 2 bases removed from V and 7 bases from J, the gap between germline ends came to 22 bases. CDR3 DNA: TGCGCCAGCAGCTTAGGTCTCGGGAAGGGCGTTGGGAATGAGCAGTTCTTC. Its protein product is CASSLGLGKGVGNEQFF.

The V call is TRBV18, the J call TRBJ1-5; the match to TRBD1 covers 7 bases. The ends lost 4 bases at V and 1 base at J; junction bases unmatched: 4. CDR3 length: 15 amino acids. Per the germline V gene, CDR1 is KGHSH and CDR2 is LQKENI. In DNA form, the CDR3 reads TGTGCCAGCTCACTAAACAGGGGAAGCAATCAGCCCCAGCATTTT. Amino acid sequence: CASSLNRGSNQPQHF.

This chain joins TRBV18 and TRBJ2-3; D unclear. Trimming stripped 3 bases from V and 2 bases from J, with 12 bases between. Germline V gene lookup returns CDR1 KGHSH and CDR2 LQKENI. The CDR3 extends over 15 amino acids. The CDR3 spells CASSPYPGNTDTQYF. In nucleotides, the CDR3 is TGTGCCAGCTCACCTTATCCCGGTAACACAGATACGCAGTATTTT. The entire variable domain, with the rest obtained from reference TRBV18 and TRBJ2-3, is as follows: NAGVMQNPRHLVRRRGQEARLRCSPMKGHSHVYWYRQLPEEGLKFMVYLQKENIIDESGMPKERFSAEFPKEGPSILRIQQVVRGDSAAYFCASSPYPGNTDTQYFGPGTRLTVL.

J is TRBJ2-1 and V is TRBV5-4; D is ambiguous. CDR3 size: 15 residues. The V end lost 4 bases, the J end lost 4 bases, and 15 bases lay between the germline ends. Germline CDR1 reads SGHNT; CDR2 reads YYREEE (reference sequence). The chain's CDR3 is CASSPRSGPYNEQFF. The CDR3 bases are TGTGCCAGCAGCCCCCGTTCTGGCCCTTACAATGAGCAGTTCTTC.

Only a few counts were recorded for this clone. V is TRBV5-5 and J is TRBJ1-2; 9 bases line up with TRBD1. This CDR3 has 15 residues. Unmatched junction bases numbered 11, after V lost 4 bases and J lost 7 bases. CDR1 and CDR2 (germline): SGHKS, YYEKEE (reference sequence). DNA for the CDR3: TGTGCCAGCAGCCCCGGGACAGGGCGCCCAGCTGGCTACACCTTC. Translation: CASSPGTGRPAGYTF.

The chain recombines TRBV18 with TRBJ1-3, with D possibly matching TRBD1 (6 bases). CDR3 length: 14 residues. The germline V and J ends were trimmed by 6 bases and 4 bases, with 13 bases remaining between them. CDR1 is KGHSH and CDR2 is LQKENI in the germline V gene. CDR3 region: CASSPAGVGNTIYF. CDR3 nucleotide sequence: TGTGCCAGCTCGCCCGCAGGGGTCGGAAACACCATATATTTT.

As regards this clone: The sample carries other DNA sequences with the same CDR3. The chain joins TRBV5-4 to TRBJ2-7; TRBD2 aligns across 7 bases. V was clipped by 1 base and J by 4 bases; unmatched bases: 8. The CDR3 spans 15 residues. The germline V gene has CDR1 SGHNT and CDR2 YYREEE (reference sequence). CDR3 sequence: CASSLRRGLSYEQYF. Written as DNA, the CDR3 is TGTGCCAGCAGCTTGAGGCGGGGGTTATCGTACGAGCAGTACTTC. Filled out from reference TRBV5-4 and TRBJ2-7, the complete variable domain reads ETGVTQSPTHLIKTRGQQVTLRCSSQSGHNTVSWYQQALGQGPQFIFQYYREEENGRGNFPPRFSGLQFPNYSSELNVNALELDDSALYLCASSLRRGLSYEQYFGPGTRLTVT.

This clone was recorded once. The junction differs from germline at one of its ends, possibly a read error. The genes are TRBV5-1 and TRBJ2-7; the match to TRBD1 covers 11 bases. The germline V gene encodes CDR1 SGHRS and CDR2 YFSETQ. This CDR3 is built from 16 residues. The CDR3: CASNLGTGQGAQEQYF. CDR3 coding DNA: TGCGCCAGCAACTTGGGGACTGGACAGGGGGCGCAAGAGCAGTACTTC. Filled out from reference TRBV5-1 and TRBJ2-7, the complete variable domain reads KAGVTQTPRYLIKTRGQQVTLSCSPISGHRSVSWYQQTPGQGLQFLFEYFSETQRNKGNFPGRFSGRQFSNSRSEMNVSTLELGDSALYLCASNLGTGQGAQEQYFGPGTRLTVT.

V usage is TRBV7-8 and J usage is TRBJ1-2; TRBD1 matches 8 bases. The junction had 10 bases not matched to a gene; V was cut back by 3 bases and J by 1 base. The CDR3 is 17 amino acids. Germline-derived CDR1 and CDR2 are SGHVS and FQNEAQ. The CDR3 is CASSLGDRLIGNYGYTF. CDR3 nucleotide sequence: TGTGCCAGCAGCTTGGGGGACAGGCTTATCGGTAACTATGGCTACACCTTC.

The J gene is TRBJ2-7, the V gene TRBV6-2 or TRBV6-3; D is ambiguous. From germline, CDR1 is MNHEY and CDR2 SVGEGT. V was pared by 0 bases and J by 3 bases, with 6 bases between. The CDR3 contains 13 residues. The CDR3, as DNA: TGTGCCAGCAGTTACTCGGCAGACTACGAGCAGTACTTC. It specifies CASSYSADYEQYF.

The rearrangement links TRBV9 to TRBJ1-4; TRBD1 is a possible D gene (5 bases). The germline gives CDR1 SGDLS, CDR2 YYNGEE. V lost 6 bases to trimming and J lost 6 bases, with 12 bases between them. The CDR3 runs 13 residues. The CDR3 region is CASIGRVDEKLFF. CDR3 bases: TGTGCCAGCATTGGCAGGGTGGATGAAAAACTGTTTTTT.

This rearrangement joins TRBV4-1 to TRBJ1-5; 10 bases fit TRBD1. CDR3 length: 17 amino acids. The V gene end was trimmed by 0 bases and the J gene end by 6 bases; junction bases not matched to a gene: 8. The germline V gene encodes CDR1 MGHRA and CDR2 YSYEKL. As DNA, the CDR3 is TGCGCCAGCAGCCAAGACTCGACAGGGGGCGGCGGTCAGCCCCAGCATTTT. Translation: CASSQDSTGGGGQPQHF.

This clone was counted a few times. The CDR3 region has the DNA TGTGCCAGCAGCTTGGGCAGTAATTACTACGAGCAGTACTTC. It translates to CASSLGSNYYEQYF. The gene calls are TRBV7-2 and TRBJ2-7; D unclear. The germline gives CDR1 SGHTA, CDR2 FQGNSA. The CDR3 is made up of 14 amino acids. Trimming took 3 bases from V and 3 from J, leaving 12 bases between them.

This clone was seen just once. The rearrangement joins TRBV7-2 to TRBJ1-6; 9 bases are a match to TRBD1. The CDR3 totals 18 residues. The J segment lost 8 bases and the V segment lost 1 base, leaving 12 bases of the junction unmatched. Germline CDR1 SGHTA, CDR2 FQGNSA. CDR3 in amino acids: CASSLVPQQGAIDSPLHF. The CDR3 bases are TGTGCCAGCAGCTTAGTTCCCCAACAGGGGGCCATAGATTCACCCCTCCACTTT.

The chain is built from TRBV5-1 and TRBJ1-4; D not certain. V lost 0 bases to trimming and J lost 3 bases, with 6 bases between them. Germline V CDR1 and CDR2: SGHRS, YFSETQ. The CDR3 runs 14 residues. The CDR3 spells CASSLALSNEKLFF. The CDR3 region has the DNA TGCGCCAGCAGCTTGGCACTGTCTAATGAAAAACTGTTTTTT.

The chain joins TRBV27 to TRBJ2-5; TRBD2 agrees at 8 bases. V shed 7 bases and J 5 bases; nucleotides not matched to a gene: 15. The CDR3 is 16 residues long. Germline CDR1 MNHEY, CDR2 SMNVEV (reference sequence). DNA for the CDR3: TGTGCCAGCACAACTAGCGGTCCTAAAAGGGGGGAGACCCAGTACTTC. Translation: CASTTSGPKRGETQYF.

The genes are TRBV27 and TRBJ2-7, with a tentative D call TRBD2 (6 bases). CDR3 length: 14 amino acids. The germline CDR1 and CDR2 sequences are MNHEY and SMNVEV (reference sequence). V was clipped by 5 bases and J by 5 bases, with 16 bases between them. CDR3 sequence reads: CASSPRGTFNEQYF. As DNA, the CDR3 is TGTGCCAGCAGTCCACGGGGGACGTTTAACGAGCAGTACTTC.

The DNA for the CDR3 is TGTGCCAGCAGGGGGGGACAGGGGGCGCTTGGGGCCAACGTCCTGACTTTC. Its translation is CASRGGQGALGANVLTF. The chain links TRBV5-4 to TRBJ2-6; 12 positions match TRBD1. This CDR3 contains 17 residues. With V trimmed by 5 bases and J by 3 bases, 6 bases remained unmatched. Germline V gives CDR1 SGHNT, CDR2 YYREEE (reference sequence).

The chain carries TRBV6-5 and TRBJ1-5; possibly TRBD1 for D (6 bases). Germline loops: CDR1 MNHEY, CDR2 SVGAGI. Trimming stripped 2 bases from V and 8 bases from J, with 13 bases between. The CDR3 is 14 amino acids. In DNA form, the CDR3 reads TGTGCCAGCAGTTACCAGGCAGGGGTGGAGCCCCAGCATTTT. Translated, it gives CASSYQAGVEPQHF.

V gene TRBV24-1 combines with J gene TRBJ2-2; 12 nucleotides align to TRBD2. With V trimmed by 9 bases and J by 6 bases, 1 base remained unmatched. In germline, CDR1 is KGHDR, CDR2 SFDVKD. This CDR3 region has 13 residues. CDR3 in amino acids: CATASGRAGELFF. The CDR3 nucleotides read TGTGCCACCGCTAGCGGGAGGGCCGGGGAGCTGTTTTTT.

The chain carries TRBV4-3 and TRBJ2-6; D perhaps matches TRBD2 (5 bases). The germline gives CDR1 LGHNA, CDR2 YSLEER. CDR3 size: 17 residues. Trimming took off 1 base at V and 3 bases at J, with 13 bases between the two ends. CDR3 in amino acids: CASSQVLGSGGANVLTF. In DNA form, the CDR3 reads TGCGCCAGCAGCCAAGTGTTAGGAAGCGGTGGGGCCAACGTCCTGACTTTC.

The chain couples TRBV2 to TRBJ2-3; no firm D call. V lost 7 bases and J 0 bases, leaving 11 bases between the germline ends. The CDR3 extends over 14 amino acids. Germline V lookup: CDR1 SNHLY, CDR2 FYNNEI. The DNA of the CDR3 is TGTGCCAGCAAGCGCGGTAGAAGCACAGATACGCAGTATTTT. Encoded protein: CASKRGRSTDTQYF.

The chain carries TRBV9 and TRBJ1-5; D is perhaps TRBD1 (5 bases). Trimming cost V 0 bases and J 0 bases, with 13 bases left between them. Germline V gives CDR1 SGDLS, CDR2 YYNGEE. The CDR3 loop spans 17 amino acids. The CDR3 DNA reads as TGTGCCAGCAGCGTAGTCACAGGAACTTATAGCAATCAGCCCCAGCATTTT. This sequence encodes CASSVVTGTYSNQPQHF.

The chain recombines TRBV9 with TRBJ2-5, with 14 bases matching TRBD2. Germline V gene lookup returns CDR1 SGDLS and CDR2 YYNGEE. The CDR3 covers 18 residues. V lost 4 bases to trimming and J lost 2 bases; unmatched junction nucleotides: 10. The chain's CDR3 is CASSSRKGTSGGQETQYF. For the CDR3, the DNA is TGTGCCAGCAGCTCGAGGAAGGGGACTAGCGGGGGACAAGAGACCCAGTACTTC.

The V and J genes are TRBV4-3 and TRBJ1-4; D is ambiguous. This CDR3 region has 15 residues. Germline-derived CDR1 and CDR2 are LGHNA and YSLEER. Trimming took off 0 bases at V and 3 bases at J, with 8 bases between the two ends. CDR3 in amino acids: CASSQESLPNEKLFF. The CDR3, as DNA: TGCGCCAGCAGCCAAGAAAGCCTTCCTAATGAAAAACTGTTTTTT.